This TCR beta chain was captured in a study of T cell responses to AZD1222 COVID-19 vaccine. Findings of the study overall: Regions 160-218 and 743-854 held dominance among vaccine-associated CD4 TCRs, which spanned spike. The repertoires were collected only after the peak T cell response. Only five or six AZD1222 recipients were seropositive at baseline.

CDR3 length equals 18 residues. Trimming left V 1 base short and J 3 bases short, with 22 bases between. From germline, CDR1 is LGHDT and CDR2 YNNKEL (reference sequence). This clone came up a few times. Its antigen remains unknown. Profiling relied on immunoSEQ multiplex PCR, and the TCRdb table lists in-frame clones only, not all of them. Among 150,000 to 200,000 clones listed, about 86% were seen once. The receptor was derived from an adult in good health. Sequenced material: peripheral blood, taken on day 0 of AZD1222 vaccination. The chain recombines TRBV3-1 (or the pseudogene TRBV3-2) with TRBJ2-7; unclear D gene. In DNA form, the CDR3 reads TGTGCCAGCAGCCAAGCACCCGTGAGCCTTGGTAGACTCTACGAGCAGTACTTC. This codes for CASSQAPVSLGRLYEQYF.